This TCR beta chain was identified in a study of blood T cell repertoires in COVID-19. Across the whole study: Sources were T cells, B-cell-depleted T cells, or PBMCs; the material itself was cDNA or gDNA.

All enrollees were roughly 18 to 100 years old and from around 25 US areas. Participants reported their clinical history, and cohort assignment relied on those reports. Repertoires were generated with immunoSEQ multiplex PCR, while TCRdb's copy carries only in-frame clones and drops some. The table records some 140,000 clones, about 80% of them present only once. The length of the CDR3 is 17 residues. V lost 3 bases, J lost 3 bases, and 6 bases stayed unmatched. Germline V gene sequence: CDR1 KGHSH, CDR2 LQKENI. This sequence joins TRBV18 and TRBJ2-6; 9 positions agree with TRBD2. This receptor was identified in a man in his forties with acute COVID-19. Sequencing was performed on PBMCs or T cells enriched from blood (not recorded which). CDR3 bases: TGTGCCAGCTCACCCGGGACTAGCCCTGGTGGGGCCAACGTCCTGACTTTC. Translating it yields CASSPGTSPGGANVLTF. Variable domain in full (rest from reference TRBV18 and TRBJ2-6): NAGVMQNPRHLVRRRGQEARLRCSPMKGHSHVYWYRQLPEEGLKFMVYLQKENIIDESGMPKERFSAEFPKEGPSILRIQQVVRGDSAAYFCASSPGTSPGGANVLTFGAGSRLTVL.